The next 26 T cell receptor beta chains were all read from a single sample in a study of beta chain features in type 1 diabetes. Every isolated RNA sample was fully reverse transcribed, so sequencing captured expressed TCRB transcripts. TCRdb keeps only in-frame clones here, not all; method: immunoSEQ multiplex PCR. The sample holds 640,000 or so clones; 13% are singletons and the top ten take 0.022%. These receptors are not linked to any known antigen. General study points: Shortening that was moderate but significant affected the TCRB CDR3s of Type 1 diabetes patients in all four CD4+ subsets.

The specimen sequenced was naive CD4+ T cells from blood. These receptors all stem from a man between 18 and 35 years old with type 1 diabetes.

The V gene is TRBV7-2, the J gene TRBJ1-2; TRBD1 is a possible D gene (5 bases). The CDR3 runs 14 residues. The germline V and J ends were trimmed by 3 bases and 5 bases, with 13 bases remaining between them. Germline CDR1 and CDR2: SGHTA and FQGNSA. This CDR3 is CASSLLVQEYGYTF. As DNA, the CDR3 is TGTGCCAGCAGCTTGTTGGTACAGGAGTATGGCTACACCTTC.

The chain uses TRBV2 and TRBJ2-2, with D perhaps matching TRBD1 (6 bases). Germline V gene data show CDR1 as SNHLY and CDR2 as FYNNEI. The CDR3 is made up of 14 amino acids. V lost 7 bases to trimming and J lost 5 bases, with 14 bases between them. CDR3 bases: TGTGCCAGCAAGGCCAGGGGCCTAACCGGGGAGCTGTTTTTT. Protein: CASKARGLTGELFF.

The V call is TRBV9, the J call TRBJ2-5; tentative D call: TRBD2 (6 bases). Per the germline V gene, CDR1 is SGDLS and CDR2 is YYNGEE. There are 15 residues in the CDR3. V gave up 0 bases and J gave up 1 base, with 10 bases separating them. The CDR3, as DNA: TGTGCCAGCAGCGTAGACCCCGGGGGCCAAGAGACCCAGTACTTC. As protein: CASSVDPGGQETQYF.

This rearrangement joins TRBV6-5 to TRBJ1-5, with D tentatively TRBD1 (5 bases). The germline CDR1 and CDR2 sequences are MNHEY and SVGAGI. The CDR3 consists of 15 residues. V lost 0 bases to trimming and J lost 7 bases, with 13 bases between them. This CDR3 reads CASSYSGREDQPQHF. In DNA, the CDR3 is TGTGCCAGCAGTTACTCGGGCAGGGAGGACCAGCCCCAGCATTTT.

The chain is built from TRBV30 and TRBJ1-1; TRBD1 matches at 7 bases. The germline V gene has CDR1 GTSNPN and CDR2 SVGIG (reference sequence). The junction had 7 bases not matched to a gene; V was cut back by 4 bases and J by 2 bases. The CDR3 has 14 residues. CDR3 in DNA: TGTGCCTGGACTCCAGGGACAGATAACACTGAAGCTTTCTTT. Translating it yields CAWTPGTDNTEAFF.

The V and J genes are TRBV4-1 and TRBJ2-2; D is perhaps TRBD2 (6 bases). Germline CDR1 is MGHRA and CDR2 is YSYEKL. Trimming shortened V by 2 bases and J by 0 bases, and 10 bases separated the two germline ends. The CDR3 runs to 16 residues. CDR3 sequence (DNA): TGCGCCAGCAGCCAATCGGGACTCCCGAACACCGGGGAGCTGTTTTTT. It translates to CASSQSGLPNTGELFF.

The genes are TRBV5-1 and TRBJ2-5, with D unresolved. V lost 0 bases and J lost 5, with 17 bases in between. This CDR3 contains 16 residues. Per germline, CDR1 SGHRS and CDR2 YFSETQ. In DNA, the CDR3 is TGCGCCAGCAGCTTGGGTGGTAGTTCATCCGCCGAGACCCAGTACTTC. This codes for CASSLGGSSSAETQYF.

This clone was observed a few times. V is TRBV11-3 and J is TRBJ2-1, with 8 bases lining up with TRBD2. The CDR3 runs 16 residues. The V gene's germline CDR1 is SGHNT and CDR2 YENEEA. The J segment lost 3 bases and the V segment lost 0 bases, leaving 4 bases of the junction unmatched. The CDR3 spells CASSLDTLAGYNEQFF. CDR3 in DNA: TGTGCCAGCAGCTTAGACACCCTAGCGGGCTACAATGAGCAGTTCTTC.

This clone appeared a few times. The chain has TRBV27 and TRBJ1-2; tentative D call: TRBD1 (6 bases). CDR3 length: 13 amino acids. Deletions cut 6 bases from V and 7 bases from J, with 15 bases between. Germline loops: CDR1 MNHEY, CDR2 SMNVEV (reference sequence). In DNA, the CDR3 is TGTGCCAGCAGGGGTGGGGGCATAGGTGGCTACACCTTC. This sequence encodes CASRGGGIGGYTF.

The V call is TRBV6-5, the J call TRBJ1-2; 7 bases are shared with TRBD1. Germline CDR1 MNHEY, CDR2 SVGAGI. Trimming removed 5 bases from V and 2 bases from J; junction bases left unmatched: 5. There are 14 residues in the CDR3. CDR3 bases: TGTGCCAGCAGTGTCACAGGGGCCAACTATGGCTACACCTTC. This gives the protein CASSVTGANYGYTF.

The chain uses TRBV5-1 and TRBJ2-2, with a weak D call TRBD1 (5 bases). Per germline, CDR1 SGHRS and CDR2 YFSETQ. Trimming stripped 0 bases from V and 3 bases from J, with 12 bases between. The CDR3 has 16 amino acids. In DNA form, the CDR3 reads TGCGCCAGCAGCTTGGCCGACAGCCTATACACCGGGGAGCTGTTTTTT. As protein: CASSLADSLYTGELFF.

The rearrangement links TRBV10-3 to TRBJ2-1, with 12 bases identical to TRBD1. Germline V lookup: CDR1 ENHRY, CDR2 SYGVKD. With 6 bases clipped from V and 8 bases from J, the junction kept 8 bases outside the gene matches. The length of the CDR3 is 15 residues. This CDR3 is CAIRPGQGAWYEQFF. DNA for the CDR3: TGTGCCATCAGACCGGGACAGGGGGCTTGGTATGAGCAGTTCTTC.

The chain carries TRBV7-9 and TRBJ1-6; unclear D gene. The germline V gene encodes CDR1 SEHNR and CDR2 FQNEAQ (reference sequence). This CDR3 is 13 amino acids long. Between the trimmed V and J ends, which lost 1 base and 13 bases, there was a span of 11 bases. The CDR3 nucleotides are TGTGCCAGCAGCTTAGATGGCCGCCCGCCCCTCCACTTT. Residues: CASSLDGRPPLHF.

V and J are TRBV18 and TRBJ1-1; D may be TRBD1 (6 bases). In germline, CDR1 is KGHSH, CDR2 LQKENI. V dropped 3 bases and J dropped 3 bases, with 11 bases sitting between them. This CDR3 has 14 amino acids. The DNA of the CDR3 is TGTGCCAGCTCACCCACAGGGCTAGACACTGAAGCTTTCTTT. Translating gives CASSPTGLDTEAFF.

The rearrangement joins TRBV6-1 to TRBJ2-3; TRBD1 agrees at 8 bases. The trim removed 3 bases at V and 5 bases at J, leaving 4 bases unmatched. CDR3 length: 14 residues. CDR1 MNHNS and CDR2 SASEGT come from the germline V gene. The CDR3 DNA reads TGTGCCAGCAGTGACGGACAGGGTGGAGATACGCAGTATTTT. Its protein is CASSDGQGGDTQYF.

This clone has more than one count but fewer than ten. V is TRBV9 and J is TRBJ2-1; TRBD2 agrees at 8 bases. CDR1 is SGDLS and CDR2 is YYNGEE in the germline V gene. V gave up 2 bases and J gave up 4 bases; unmatched junction bases: 8. This CDR3 comprises 16 residues. CDR3 amino acids: CASSVDTASGYNEQFF. DNA for the CDR3: TGTGCCAGCAGCGTTGATACGGCTAGCGGGTACAATGAGCAGTTCTTC.

This clone was seen a few times. The sample has other DNA sequences that encode this CDR3 too. The CDR3 region is CASRSGGTDTQYF. DNA of the CDR3: TGTGCCAGCAGAAGCGGGGGCACAGATACGCAGTATTTT. The chain employs TRBV2 and TRBJ2-3; TRBD2 matches at 7 bases. The CDR3 is 13 residues long. Germline-derived CDR1 and CDR2 are SNHLY and FYNNEI. V shed 6 bases, J shed 1 base, and the junction held 1 base outside the gene matches.

V usage is TRBV30 and J usage is TRBJ2-1, with unresolved D. The V gene lost 7 bases and the J gene lost 0 bases, with 16 bases spanning the gap. The CDR3 runs to 15 residues. The germline V gene encodes CDR1 GTSNPN and CDR2 SVGIG (reference sequence). CDR3 residues: CASLPTESSYNEQFF. The CDR3 DNA is TGTGCCTCCTTACCTACAGAGAGCTCCTACAATGAGCAGTTCTTC.

V and J are TRBV25-1 and TRBJ1-1, with 8 positions matching TRBD1. J was trimmed by 4 bases and V by 6 bases; bases with no gene match: 4. CDR3 length equals 13 residues. Germline loops: CDR1 MGHDK, CDR2 SYGVNS. CDR3 nucleotides: TGTGCCAGCAGAGACAGGGGCTTCACTGAAGCTTTCTTT. Its translation is CASRDRGFTEAFF.

The CDR3 region has the DNA TGTGCCAGCAGCTTGGGACAGAACTATGGCTACACCTTC. Its protein product is CASSLGQNYGYTF. The chain links TRBV5-6 to TRBJ1-2; D perhaps matches TRBD1 (5 bases). V lost 0 bases and J lost 2, with 5 bases in between. Germline V gene sequence: CDR1 SGHDT, CDR2 YYEEEE. The CDR3 spans 13 residues.

The sample holds a few counts of this clone. The DNA of the CDR3 is TGTGCCTCCGCGCTAGGGGGGGCAGGTACGCAGTATTTT. Its translation: CASALGGAGTQYF. The gene calls are TRBV30 and TRBJ2-3; possibly TRBD2 for D (7 bases). The CDR3 runs 13 residues. Germline V gene data show CDR1 as GTSNPN and CDR2 as SVGIG (reference sequence). V was trimmed by 7 bases and J by 8 bases, leaving 19 bases between them.

The rearrangement links TRBV4-1 to TRBJ2-6; D could derive from TRBD1 or TRBD2 (6 bases each). This CDR3 is built from 20 residues. V lost 0 bases and J lost 0, with 18 bases in between. CDR1 is MGHRA and CDR2 is YSYEKL in the germline V gene. The CDR3 spells CASSQDSRGQTSSGANVLTF. CDR3 in DNA: TGCGCCAGCAGCCAAGATTCACGGGGGCAAACAAGCTCTGGGGCCAACGTCCTGACTTTC.

In its sample, this clone was seen a few times. This chain joins TRBV20-1 and TRBJ1-2; perhaps TRBD1 as D (5 bases). CDR3 size: 10 residues. Germline V gene lookup returns CDR1 DFQATT and CDR2 SNEGSKA (reference sequence). The V end was cut by 6 bases, the J end by 8 bases, with 10 bases between. CDR3 protein: CSAWDLGYTF. The CDR3 DNA reads as TGCAGTGCCTGGGACCTCGGCTACACCTTC.

This clone was detected only a few times. This rearrangement joins TRBV21-1 to TRBJ1-2; TRBD1, the D gene given by the table, was not confirmed from the DNA. TRBV21-1 is a pseudogene segment. This CDR3 contains 15 residues. The CDR3 loop is CASSQRAGTGPLYTF. In DNA form, the CDR3 reads TGTGCCAGCAGCCAGCGGGCCGGGACAGGGCCCCTATACACCTTC.

This clone has a handful of counts. The sample carries other DNA sequences with the same CDR3. The gene calls are TRBV18 and TRBJ1-1; D uncertain. The CDR3 runs to 14 residues. CDR1 is KGHSH and CDR2 is LQKENI in the germline V gene. Trimming cost V 6 bases and J 0 bases, with 11 bases left between them. This CDR3 reads CASSLGIMNTEAFF. The CDR3 DNA reads as TGTGCCAGCTCCCTGGGGATTATGAACACTGAAGCTTTCTTT.

This chain uses TRBV30 with TRBJ2-3; D not resolved. Trimming shortened V by 3 bases and J by 2 bases, and 12 bases separated the two germline ends. The CDR3 totals 14 residues. Germline CDR1 and CDR2: GTSNPN and SVGIG (reference sequence). The CDR3 here is CAWSPTRSTDTQYF. DNA for the CDR3: TGTGCCTGGAGCCCTACGCGGTCCACAGATACGCAGTATTTT.